These T cell receptor beta chains were read from a single sample in a study of radiotherapy plus CTLA-4 blockade in lung cancer. Repertoires were generated with immunoSEQ multiplex PCR, while TCRdb's copy carries only in-frame clones and drops some. The sample yields 60,000 to 75,000 clones, approximately 76% seen once. Material: peripheral blood, obtained from a patient treated with radiotherapy plus ipilimumab. The receptors shown here come from a human donor with non-small cell lung cancer whose response to radiotherapy plus ipilimumab could not be evaluated. Some clones in this sample may be carry-over from other donors' samples. Both conserved end residues are part of each CDR3. Fields, in order: clone size, J gene, D gene, V gene, CDR3 DNA, CDR3 protein. A D gene is named only where the DNA matches it firmly. Clone size is given for some rows only: seen once, a few or many times, or a class if the clone is expanded.

clone_size: once; j_call: TRBJ1-5; d_call: NA; v_call: TRBV19; cdr3_nt: TGTGCCAGTAGTAGGGGGGGCGTATATAGCAATCAGCCCCAGCATTTT; cdr3_aa: CASSRGGVYSNQPQHF
clone_size: NA; j_call: TRBJ2-3; d_call: TRBD1; v_call: TRBV2; cdr3_nt: TGTGCCAGCAGCTTCGACAGGGGGTCAGCAGATACGCAGTATTTT; cdr3_aa: CASSFDRGSADTQYF
clone_size: once; j_call: TRBJ2-7; d_call: TRBD2; v_call: TRBV5-1; cdr3_nt: TGCGCCAGCAGCTCGACTAGCGGGGGGCTTGGGCAGTACTTC; cdr3_aa: CASSSTSGGLGQYF
clone_size: NA; j_call: TRBJ1-3; d_call: NA; v_call: TRBV4-3; cdr3_nt: TGCGCCAGCAGCCAAAGCCGGGGAACATCGGGAAACACCATATATTTT; cdr3_aa: CASSQSRGTSGNTIYF
clone_size: NA; j_call: TRBJ1-2; d_call: TRBD1; v_call: TRBV5-1; cdr3_nt: TGCGCCAGCAGCTTGGAATGGACAGGGGGCTCTGGCTACACCTTC; cdr3_aa: CASSLEWTGGSGYTF
clone_size: few; j_call: TRBJ1-5; d_call: TRBD1; v_call: TRBV6-6; cdr3_nt: TGTGCCAGCAGTTCAACAGGGGGACAGCCCCAGCATTTT; cdr3_aa: CASSSTGGQPQHF
clone_size: NA; j_call: TRBJ2-3; d_call: TRBD2; v_call: TRBV6-1; cdr3_nt: TGTGCCAGCAGACTAGCGGTTCTCACAGATACGCAGTATTTT; cdr3_aa: CASRLAVLTDTQYF
clone_size: NA; j_call: TRBJ1-1; d_call: NA; v_call: TRBV19; cdr3_nt: TGTGCCAGTAGTATTCAGAAAAACACTGAAGCTTTCTTT; cdr3_aa: CASSIQKNTEAFF
clone_size: once; j_call: TRBJ1-6; d_call: TRBD1; v_call: TRBV7-8; cdr3_nt: TGTGCCAGCAGCTTAGATTCGGGGACAGATAATTCACCCCTCCACTTT; cdr3_aa: CASSLDSGTDNSPLHF
clone_size: NA; j_call: TRBJ1-3; d_call: NA; v_call: TRBV4-3; cdr3_nt: TGCGCCAGCAGCCAAGCGCCCTACTCTGGAAACACCATATATTTT; cdr3_aa: CASSQAPYSGNTIYF
clone_size: once; j_call: TRBJ2-5; d_call: TRBD2; v_call: TRBV9; cdr3_nt: TGTGCCAGCAGCATCGGGACTAGCGGGGGGAGAGAGGAGACCCAGTACTTC; cdr3_aa: CASSIGTSGGREETQYF
clone_size: NA; j_call: TRBJ1-2; d_call: NA; v_call: TRBV19; cdr3_nt: TGTGCCAGTAGTAAGGAGGTCGGGGGCTACACCTTC; cdr3_aa: CASSKEVGGYTF
clone_size: NA; j_call: TRBJ1-5; d_call: NA; v_call: TRBV5-6; cdr3_nt: TGTGCCAGCAGCTTGGCCGGGATTAGCAATCAGCCCCAGCATTTT; cdr3_aa: CASSLAGISNQPQHF
clone_size: NA; j_call: TRBJ2-3; d_call: TRBD2; v_call: TRBV7-8; cdr3_nt: TGTGCCAGCAGCTTAGGGACTAGCTCGGGCACAGATACGCAGTATTTT; cdr3_aa: CASSLGTSSGTDTQYF
clone_size: NA; j_call: TRBJ1-2; d_call: NA; v_call: TRBV19; cdr3_nt: TGTGCCAGTAGTATCCACACGGGCTATGGCTACACCTTC; cdr3_aa: CASSIHTGYGYTF
clone_size: few; j_call: TRBJ2-7; d_call: NA; v_call: TRBV7-2; cdr3_nt: TGTGCCAGCAGCTTAGTGGCTAGTTCAGTCCCCTACGAGCAGTACTTC; cdr3_aa: CASSLVASSVPYEQYF
clone_size: few; j_call: TRBJ2-2; d_call: NA; v_call: TRBV5-4; cdr3_nt: TGTGCCAGCTGGCCAGGGTGGGACACCGGGGAGCTGTTTTTT; cdr3_aa: CASWPGWDTGELFF
clone_size: NA; j_call: TRBJ2-7; d_call: TRBD1; v_call: TRBV19; cdr3_nt: TGTGCCAGTAGTATAAGGGGCACAGGGGGCTACTACGAGCAGTACTTC; cdr3_aa: CASSIRGTGGYYEQYF
clone_size: NA; j_call: TRBJ1-6; d_call: TRBD1; v_call: TRBV7-6; cdr3_nt: TGTGCCAGCAGCTTAGAGGGGACAGGGAACAATTCACCCCTCCACTTT; cdr3_aa: CASSLEGTGNNSPLHF
clone_size: NA; j_call: TRBJ2-5; d_call: TRBD2; v_call: TRBV6-6; cdr3_nt: TGTGCCAGCAGCCAACTAGCGGGGGGCCGCCCTGAGTACTTC; cdr3_aa: CASSQLAGGRPEYF
clone_size: NA; j_call: TRBJ2-7; d_call: NA; v_call: TRBV5-4; cdr3_nt: TGTGCCAGCAGCTTGGGAGGTCAGGGCATGAACGAGCAGTACTTC; cdr3_aa: CASSLGGQGMNEQYF
clone_size: NA; j_call: TRBJ1-5; d_call: TRBD1; v_call: TRBV29-1; cdr3_nt: TGCAGTCCACAGGGGAGCAATCAGCCCCAGCATTTT; cdr3_aa: CSPQGSNQPQHF
clone_size: NA; j_call: TRBJ1-1; d_call: NA; v_call: TRBV5-5; cdr3_nt: TGTGCCAGCAGCTTGGGAGTCGACACTGAAGCTTTCTTT; cdr3_aa: CASSLGVDTEAFF
clone_size: NA; j_call: TRBJ2-7; d_call: TRBD1; v_call: TRBV7-2; cdr3_nt: TGTGCCAGCAGCTTGCAACAGGGGGAACCCTACGAGCAGTACTTC; cdr3_aa: CASSLQQGEPYEQYF
clone_size: NA; j_call: TRBJ2-7; d_call: TRBD1; v_call: TRBV2; cdr3_nt: TGTGCCAGCCTCCGGGACAGGGGGGTCTACGAGCAGTACTTC; cdr3_aa: CASLRDRGVYEQYF
clone_size: NA; j_call: TRBJ1-1; d_call: NA; v_call: TRBV5-1; cdr3_nt: TGCGCCAGCAGCCACAGGTGGGACACTGAAGCTTTCTTT; cdr3_aa: CASSHRWDTEAFF
clone_size: NA; j_call: TRBJ2-7; d_call: TRBD2; v_call: TRBV7-2; cdr3_nt: TGTGCCAGCAGCTTAGCGCTTAGCGGGGGGAGGAGGGGCTACGAGCAGTACTTC; cdr3_aa: CASSLALSGGRRGYEQYF
clone_size: NA; j_call: TRBJ2-7; d_call: TRBD2; v_call: TRBV4-2; cdr3_nt: TGTGCCAGCAGCCAAGAGAGAGCGGGGGGTAAGCAGTACTTC; cdr3_aa: CASSQERAGGKQYF